There are many counts of the clone carrying this T cell receptor beta chain. Its specificity is unknown. Previously, flow cytometry had revealed CD8+CD57+ cell expansion in the patients chosen for sequencing. The data were obtained in a study of CD8+CD57+ T cells in acquired aplastic anemia. General study findings and limits: A set of twenty-nine CD8+ CDR3 sequences was shared between patients and controls, and these sequences appeared highly expressed in patients.

CDR3 length: 15 residues. The germline V gene encodes CDR1 MGHRA and CDR2 YSYEKL. The V segment lost 4 bases and the J segment 5 bases; nucleotides outside the gene matches: 7. TCR beta VDJ and CDR3 were profiled, and genomic DNA was the template. TCRdb re-called the reads with MiXCR, one entry per CDR3 protein. Of more than 150,000 distinct CDR3 sequences listed, 45% to 60% are singletons. This TCR derives from a human donor with aplastic anemia. J is TRBJ2-7 and V is TRBV4-1, with 11 bases aligning to TRBD1. The sample consisted of sorted CD4+, CD8+, or CD8+CD57+ T cells (not recorded which) from PBMCs. The CDR3 sequence is CASSPWTGGRDEQYF. Here the CDR3 DNA reads TGCGCCAGCAGCCCGTGGACAGGGGGCCGCGACGAGCAGTACTTC.